This TCR beta chain was identified during a study of cytomegalovirus exposure and HLA in healthy donors. Study observations and caveats: It was taken for granted in presence/absence analyses that sequencing depth across donors was roughly uniform. The majority of TCR sequences were rare, yet some public TCRs appeared in many donors. In vitro data verified a few CMV-associated chains as specific for CMV antigens.

In the PCR, 60 Vbeta and 13 Jbeta primers were used. Only in-frame clones appear in the TCRdb table, and some are missing; sequencing was by immunoSEQ multiplex PCR. In the table there are 95,000 to 150,000 clones, about a sixth of which are singletons. Trimming cost V 5 bases and J 4 bases; bases outside gene matches: 8. CDR1 LGHNA and CDR2 YSLEER come from the germline V gene. This CDR3 region has 14 residues. This clone was seen a handful of times. Antigen: not known. The receptor was isolated from a female donor in good health and CMV-seropositive. The specimen was PBMCs. This chain uses TRBV4-3 with TRBJ2-7; 7 bases align to TRBD1. CDR3: CASSAQGNLYEQYF. The CDR3 DNA follows: TGCGCCAGCAGCGCACAGGGGAACCTTTACGAGCAGTACTTC.